This is a list of T cell receptor beta chains from one sample in a study of blood T cell repertoires in COVID-19. Some clones are missing from TCRdb's copy, which holds only in-frame ones; the method was immunoSEQ multiplex PCR. This sample has about 330,000 clones, with approximately 86% found just once. The sequencing input was peripheral blood. The receptors shown here come from a man aged 25-45 years with COVID-19, enrolled during active disease. CDR3s include the opening cysteine and the closing phenylalanine or tryptophan. A D gene is named only where the DNA matches it firmly. Only part of the rows carry a size: once, few, many, or a class if the clone is expanded.

v_gene	j_gene	d_gene	abundance	CDR3aa	CDR3nt
TRBV13	TRBJ2-7	NA	NA	CASIRKRGGFSYEQYF	TGTGCCAGCATACGGAAAAGGGGGGGATTCTCCTACGAGCAGTACTTC
TRBV5-1	TRBJ1-5	NA	NA	CASSPDLNQPQHF	TGCGCCAGCAGCCCGGACTTGAATCAGCCCCAGCATTTT
TRBV7-2	TRBJ2-1	NA	NA	CASSLVEGPYNEQFF	TGTGCCAGCAGCTTAGTCGAGGGTCCCTACAATGAGCAGTTCTTC
TRBV4-3	TRBJ2-3	TRBD2	NA	CASSQEVAGGQADTQYF	TGCGCCAGCAGCCAAGAGGTCGCGGGGGGGCAAGCAGATACGCAGTATTTT
TRBV30	TRBJ1-3	NA	few	CAWVPQGGSGNTIYF	TGTGCCTGGGTCCCCCAAGGCGGGTCTGGAAACACCATATATTTT
TRBV25-1	TRBJ2-7	NA	few	CASRLLHYEQYF	TGTGCCAGCAGGCTACTGCACTACGAGCAGTACTTC
TRBV30	TRBJ2-5	TRBD2	NA	CAWRPGLARETQYF	TGTGCCTGGAGGCCGGGACTAGCGAGAGAGACCCAGTACTTC
TRBV7-2	TRBJ1-5	NA	once	CASSLTGSNQPQHF	TGTGCCAGCAGCTTAACAGGGAGCAATCAGCCCCAGCATTTT
TRBV11-2	TRBJ2-7	NA	NA	CASSLGGSGVYEQYF	TGTGCCAGCAGCTTAGGGGGGTCAGGGGTTTACGAGCAGTACTTC
TRBV10-2	TRBJ2-7	TRBD2	NA	CASSSTSGDYEQYF	TGCGCCAGCAGCTCTACTAGCGGGGATTACGAGCAGTACTTC
TRBV6-6	TRBJ2-5	TRBD2	NA	CASSSPLSGGETQYF	TGTGCCAGCAGTTCCCCTTTGAGCGGGGGAGAGACCCAGTACTTC
TRBV12-5	TRBJ2-2	NA	once	CASGGASTGELFF	TGTGCTAGTGGTGGGGCGTCGACGGGGGAGCTGTTTTTT
TRBV28	TRBJ2-2	TRBD2	NA	CASSPGLAVKTGELFF	TGTGCCAGCAGTCCCGGACTAGCGGTTAAGACCGGGGAGCTGTTTTTT
TRBV27	TRBJ2-2	TRBD2	NA	CASSDLAGVTGELFF	TGTGCCAGCAGCGATCTAGCGGGAGTAACCGGGGAGCTGTTTTTT
TRBV7-2	TRBJ1-5	NA	NA	CASSLYPGGQPQHF	TGTGCCAGCAGCTTATACCCGGGAGGTCAGCCCCAGCATTTT
TRBV6-5	TRBJ1-3	TRBD1	NA	CASQPQGSGNTIYF	TGTGCTTCGCAACCACAGGGGTCTGGAAACACCATATATTTT
TRBV28	TRBJ1-5	NA	NA	CASSTGIQPQHF	TGTGCCAGCAGCACAGGTATTCAGCCCCAGCATTTT
TRBV2	TRBJ1-2	NA	NA	CASRTDSFYGYTF	TGTGCCAGCAGGACGGACAGCTTCTATGGCTACACCTTC
TRBV19	TRBJ2-1	NA	once	CASSRGRTVRNEQFF	TGTGCCAGCAGCCGAGGGAGAACGGTACGCAATGAGCAGTTCTTC
TRBV24-1	TRBJ2-3	NA	NA	CATSDGAGPWTDTQYF	TGTGCCACCAGTGATGGGGCCGGTCCTTGGACAGATACGCAGTATTTT
TRBV13	TRBJ2-7	NA	NA	CASSPGQSYEQYF	TGTGCCAGCAGCCCTGGACAGTCCTACGAGCAGTACTTC
TRBV7-9	TRBJ1-1	NA	NA	CASSFGGHTEAFF	TGTGCCAGCAGCTTCGGAGGACACACTGAAGCTTTCTTT
TRBV19	TRBJ1-5	NA	NA	CASTGGADPYQPQHF	TGTGCCAGTACCGGCGGGGCGGATCCTTATCAGCCCCAGCATTTT
TRBV13	TRBJ2-5	NA	NA	CASSSYSGGQETQYF	TGTGCCAGCAGCTCGTACTCCGGGGGTCAAGAGACCCAGTACTTC
TRBV19	TRBJ2-1	TRBD1	NA	CASRLQGASYNEQFF	TGTGCCAGTAGGTTACAGGGGGCCTCCTACAATGAGCAGTTCTTC